Below are 22 T cell receptor beta chains sequenced from a single sample in a study of blood T cell repertoires in COVID-19. Clones were read by immunoSEQ multiplex PCR, and TCRdb kept only the in-frame ones, dropping some. The repertoire holds approximately 210,000 clones, with around 92% as singletons. The sample taken for sequencing was peripheral blood. The receptors stem from a man aged 30 to 39 with acute or convalescent COVID-19.

This clone occurred once. V is TRBV7-2 and J is TRBJ1-2; TRBD1 aligns across 9 bases. The CDR3 length is 15 residues. V lost 5 bases and J lost 0; bases outside the gene matches: 4. Germline loops: CDR1 SGHTA, CDR2 FQGNSA. The CDR3 region has the DNA TGTGCCAGCAGCCTAGGGACAGGGTCTAACTATGGCTACACCTTC. It encodes CASSLGTGSNYGYTF.

V is TRBV30 and J is TRBJ2-2; 8 bases are shared with TRBD1. Germline lookup yields CDR1 GTSNPN and CDR2 SVGIG (reference sequence). The CDR3 spans 14 residues. J gave up 4 bases and V 2 bases, and 3 bases lay outside the gene matches. The CDR3 nucleotides read TGTGCCTGGAGTCGGGGACAGGCCACCGGGGAGCTGTTTTTT. It specifies CAWSRGQATGELFF.

This clone was seen just once. The chain joins TRBV5-4 to TRBJ2-6; D is uncertain. This CDR3 has 18 amino acids. The germline V gene has CDR1 SGHNT and CDR2 YYREEE (reference sequence). Trimming took off 5 bases at V and 0 bases at J, with 18 bases between the two ends. The CDR3 DNA follows: TGTGCCAGCAGGATTATCGATGATAGCTCCTCTGGGGCCAACGTCCTGACTTTC. Protein sequence: CASRIIDDSSSGANVLTF.

The J gene is TRBJ2-5, the V gene TRBV27; 7 bases match TRBD1. Germline assignment: CDR1 MNHEY and CDR2 SMNVEV (reference sequence). The CDR3 is 12 residues long. V lost 10 bases, J lost 4 bases, and 6 bases stayed unmatched. CDR3 nucleotide sequence: TGTGCCACCCGGACAGGAGGAGAGACCCAGTACTTC. It yields the protein CATRTGGETQYF.

The rearrangement joins TRBV2 to TRBJ2-7; a weak D match, TRBD2 (5 bases). CDR3 length: 14 amino acids. The V gene's germline CDR1 is SNHLY and CDR2 FYNNEI. V gave up 1 base and J gave up 1 base, with 8 bases separating them. CDR3 DNA: TGTGCCAGCAGTGAAGTAACGGGGTCCTACGAGCAGTACTTC. It specifies CASSEVTGSYEQYF.

The gene calls are TRBV20-1 and TRBJ2-3; 7 bases are shared with TRBD2. Germline trimming cut 3 bases from V and 2 bases from J; bases unmatched to any gene: 5. This CDR3 has 14 amino acids. Germline V gene data show CDR1 as DFQATT and CDR2 as SNEGSKA (reference sequence). The CDR3 loop is CSASASGYTDTQYF. The DNA for the CDR3 is TGCAGTGCTAGTGCTAGCGGTTACACAGATACGCAGTATTTT.

The chain employs TRBV30 and TRBJ2-7; 8 positions agree with TRBD1. The CDR3 runs to 13 residues. Germline CDR1 and CDR2: GTSNPN and SVGIG (reference sequence). J lost 9 bases, V lost 2 bases, and 9 bases had no gene match. Written as DNA, the CDR3 is TGTGCCTGGAGTTTCACAGGGGGACTTGGGCAGTACTTC. It is translated as CAWSFTGGLGQYF.

The genes are TRBV9 and TRBJ2-1; the D gene is possibly TRBD1 (5 bases). V was pared by 7 bases and J by 5 bases, with 16 bases between. Germline values: CDR1 SGDLS, CDR2 YYNGEE. The CDR3 is 14 residues long. The CDR3 sequence: CASALTPTDNEQFF. DNA for the CDR3: TGTGCCAGCGCCCTGACACCGACAGACAATGAGCAGTTCTTC.

The genes are TRBV27 and TRBJ2-3, with 9 bases identical to TRBD2. The CDR3 consists of 15 residues. Germline V gene lookup returns CDR1 MNHEY and CDR2 SMNVEV (reference sequence). V was clipped by 3 bases and J by 2 bases; unmatched bases: 3. For the CDR3, the DNA is TGTGCCAGCAGTTTGCGGGAGGGTCCCACAGATACGCAGTATTTT. This translates into CASSLREGPTDTQYF.

There are a few counts of this clone. The rearrangement links TRBV19 to TRBJ1-5; D might be TRBD1 (5 bases). V was shortened by 6 bases and J by 0 bases, with 12 bases between the two germline ends. The germline CDR1 and CDR2 sequences are LNHDA and SQIVND (reference sequence). The CDR3 is made up of 15 amino acids. CDR3 loop: CASRQDLYSNQPQHF. DNA of the CDR3: TGTGCCAGTAGACAGGATCTATATAGCAATCAGCCCCAGCATTTT.

V usage is TRBV5-1 and J usage is TRBJ1-1; tentatively, D is TRBD1 (5 bases). V was shortened by 4 bases and J by 4 bases, with 17 bases between the two germline ends. Looked up from germline, CDR1 is SGHRS and CDR2 is YFSETQ. The CDR3 consists of 15 residues. The CDR3 DNA reads as TGCGCCAGCAGCCTCGGGGGAGGGGTCGGCACTGAAGCTTTCTTT. It is translated as CASSLGGGVGTEAFF.

The rearrangement uses TRBV2 and TRBJ2-1, with 9 positions matching TRBD1. Germline-derived CDR1 and CDR2 are SNHLY and FYNNEI. V was clipped by 10 bases and J by 6 bases; unmatched bases: 10. This CDR3 has 14 residues. The CDR3 loop is CAITRDRAINEQFF. The CDR3 region has the DNA TGTGCCATTACCCGGGACAGGGCGATCAATGAGCAGTTCTTC.

The chain combines TRBV27 with TRBJ2-7; D may be TRBD2 (5 bases). V was trimmed by 3 bases and J by 2 bases, leaving 11 bases between them. This CDR3 spans 14 amino acids. Germline V lookup: CDR1 MNHEY, CDR2 SMNVEV (reference sequence). CDR3 DNA sequence: TGTGCCAGCAGTTTTTCGAGGGTCACCTACGAGCAGTACTTC. Amino acids: CASSFSRVTYEQYF.

The chain couples TRBV5-1 to TRBJ1-2, with D possibly TRBD1 on 5 matching bases. V lost 0 bases and J lost 5, with 26 bases in between. CDR1 and CDR2 (germline): SGHRS, YFSETQ. The CDR3 contains 19 residues. The CDR3 spells CASSLAVPSGRQGGYGYTF. The CDR3 DNA is TGCGCCAGCAGCTTGGCCGTCCCATCGGGCCGGCAGGGAGGATATGGCTACACCTTC.

This chain links TRBV2 with TRBJ1-5; D may be TRBD1 (6 bases). CDR1 SNHLY and CDR2 FYNNEI come from the germline V gene. The CDR3 contains 15 residues. The V end was cut by 7 bases, the J end by 0 bases, with 13 bases between. In nucleotides, the CDR3 is TGTGCCAGCATTTCGGACAGAACTAGCAATCAGCCCCAGCATTTT. Its protein product is CASISDRTSNQPQHF.

The V and J genes are TRBV5-4 and TRBJ2-3; 7 positions match TRBD2. The CDR3 sequence is 17 residues long. Per the germline V gene, CDR1 is SGHNT and CDR2 is YYREEE (reference sequence). V lost 3 bases and J lost 2; bases outside the gene matches: 12. For the CDR3, the DNA is TGTGCCAGCAGCTCTGGCGGGGGTCTGGGGAACACAGATACGCAGTATTTT. Translation: CASSSGGGLGNTDTQYF.

This sequence joins TRBV5-5 and TRBJ1-5; 7 bases map to TRBD1. Trimming cost V 1 base and J 2 bases; bases outside gene matches: 6. This CDR3 has 16 residues. Germline V CDR1 and CDR2: SGHKS, YYEKEE (reference sequence). Here the CDR3 DNA reads TGTGCCAGCAGCTTGCGACAGGGAGTCGGCAATCAGCCCCAGCATTTT. Protein: CASSLRQGVGNQPQHF.

The chain is built from TRBV11-2 and TRBJ2-5; 9 bases line up with TRBD1. This CDR3 is 16 amino acids long. V lost 5 bases, J lost 2 bases, and 9 bases stayed unmatched. Germline V gene sequence: CDR1 SGHAT, CDR2 FQNNGV. CDR3 protein: CASSQNRGPGQETQYF. The CDR3, as DNA: TGTGCCAGCAGCCAAAACAGGGGGCCAGGGCAAGAGACCCAGTACTTC.

The chain has TRBV6-5 and TRBJ1-6, with TRBD1 matching 9 bases. CDR1 is MNHEY, CDR2 SVGAGI, per germline. This CDR3 has 15 amino acids. V trimming: 6 bases; J trimming: 4 bases; junction bases outside the gene matches: 4. DNA of the CDR3: TGTGCCAGCAGACAGGGGGCCAGGTATAATTCACCCCTCCACTTT. It yields the protein CASRQGARYNSPLHF.

This chain joins TRBV2 and TRBJ2-7; 11 bases align to TRBD2. Germline V lookup: CDR1 SNHLY, CDR2 FYNNEI. V lost 6 bases and J lost 0; bases outside the gene matches: 4. The CDR3 has 15 residues. The CDR3: CASSKGLADSYEQYF. The CDR3, as DNA: TGTGCCAGCAGCAAGGGACTAGCGGACTCCTACGAGCAGTACTTC.

The chain combines TRBV28 with TRBJ1-2; 8 nucleotides line up with TRBD1. The CDR3 is 14 amino acids. CDR1 is MDHEN, CDR2 SYDVKM, per germline. V trimming: 7 bases; J trimming: 4 bases; junction bases outside the gene matches: 8. The DNA for the CDR3 is TGTGCCAGCAACAGCAGGGGGCTAGGCTATGGCTACACCTTC. Residues: CASNSRGLGYGYTF.

The chain recombines TRBV3-1 (or the pseudogene TRBV3-2) with TRBJ1-5; D is undetermined. This CDR3 is built from 16 residues. Germline CDR1 LGHDT, CDR2 YNNKEL (reference sequence). V lost 0 bases, J lost 4 bases, and 13 bases lay in between. As DNA, the CDR3 is TGTGCCAGCAGCCAAGATAGGGCAGGACTAAATCAGCCCCAGCATTTT. This sequence encodes CASSQDRAGLNQPQHF.